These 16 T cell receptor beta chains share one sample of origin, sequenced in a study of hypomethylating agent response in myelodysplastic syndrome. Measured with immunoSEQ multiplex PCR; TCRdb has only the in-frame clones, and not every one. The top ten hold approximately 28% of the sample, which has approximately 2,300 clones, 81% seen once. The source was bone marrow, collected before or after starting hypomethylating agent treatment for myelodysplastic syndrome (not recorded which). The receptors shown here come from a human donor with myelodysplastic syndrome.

The CDR3 spells CASSPYTDTQYF. In DNA, the CDR3 is TGTGCCAGCAGCCCTTACACAGATACGCAGTATTTT. V usage is TRBV7-3 and J usage is TRBJ2-3; no firm D call. Germline CDR1 and CDR2: SGHTA and FQGTGA. The V and J ends lost 5 bases and 2 bases respectively, with 5 bases between them. This CDR3 comprises 12 residues.

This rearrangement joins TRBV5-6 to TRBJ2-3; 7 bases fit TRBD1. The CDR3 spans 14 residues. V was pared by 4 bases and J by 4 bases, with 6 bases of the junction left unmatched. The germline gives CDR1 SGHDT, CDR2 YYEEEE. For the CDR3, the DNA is TGTGCCAGCAGCGGCAGGGGGACAGCAGATACGCAGTATTTT. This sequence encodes CASSGRGTADTQYF.

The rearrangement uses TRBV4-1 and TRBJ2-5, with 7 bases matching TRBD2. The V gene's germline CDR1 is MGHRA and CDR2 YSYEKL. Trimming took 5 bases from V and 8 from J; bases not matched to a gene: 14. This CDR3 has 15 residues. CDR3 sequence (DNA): TGCGCCAGCAGCTCTCCAGGCGGGGGAAAGAGAACCCAGTACTTC. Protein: CASSSPGGGKRTQYF.

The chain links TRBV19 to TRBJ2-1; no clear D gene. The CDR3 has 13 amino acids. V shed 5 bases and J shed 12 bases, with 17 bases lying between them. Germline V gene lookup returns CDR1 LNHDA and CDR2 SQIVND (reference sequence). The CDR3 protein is CASSGIGWTVQFF. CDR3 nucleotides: TGTGCCAGTAGTGGAATTGGTTGGACGGTGCAGTTCTTC.

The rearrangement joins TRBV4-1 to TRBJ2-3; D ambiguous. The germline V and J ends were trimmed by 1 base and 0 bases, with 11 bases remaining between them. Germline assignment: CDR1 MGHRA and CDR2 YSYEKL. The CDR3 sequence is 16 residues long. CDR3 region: CASSQGLPPSTDTQYF. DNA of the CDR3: TGCGCCAGCAGCCAAGGGCTACCCCCTAGCACAGATACGCAGTATTTT.

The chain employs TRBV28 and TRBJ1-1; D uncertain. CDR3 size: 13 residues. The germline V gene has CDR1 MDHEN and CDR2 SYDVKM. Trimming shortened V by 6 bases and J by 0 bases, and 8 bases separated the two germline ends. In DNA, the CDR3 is TGTGCCAGCAGAGGACCCATGAACACTGAAGCTTTCTTT. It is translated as CASRGPMNTEAFF.

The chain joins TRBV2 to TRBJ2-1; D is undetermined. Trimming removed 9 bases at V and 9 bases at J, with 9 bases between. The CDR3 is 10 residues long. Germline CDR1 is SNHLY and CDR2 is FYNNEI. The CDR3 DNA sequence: TGTGCCAGTAGTACAACTGAGCAGTTCTTC. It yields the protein CASSTTEQFF.

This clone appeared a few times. CDR3 sequence (DNA): TGTGCCTGGAGTGTACGGGGTTATGGCTACACCTTC. Residues: CAWSVRGYGYTF. The chain links TRBV30 to TRBJ1-2; D gene unclear. The V gene lost 0 bases and the J gene lost 5 bases, with 7 bases spanning the gap. The CDR3 contains 12 residues. Per the germline V gene, CDR1 is GTSNPN and CDR2 is SVGIG (reference sequence).

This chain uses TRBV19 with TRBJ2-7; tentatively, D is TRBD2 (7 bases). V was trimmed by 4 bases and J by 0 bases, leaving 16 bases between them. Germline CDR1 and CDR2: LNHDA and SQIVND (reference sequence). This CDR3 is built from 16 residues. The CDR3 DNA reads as TGTGCCAGTAGTAGCCCCGGGGGGCCTTCCTCCTACGAGCAGTACTTC. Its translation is CASSSPGGPSSYEQYF.

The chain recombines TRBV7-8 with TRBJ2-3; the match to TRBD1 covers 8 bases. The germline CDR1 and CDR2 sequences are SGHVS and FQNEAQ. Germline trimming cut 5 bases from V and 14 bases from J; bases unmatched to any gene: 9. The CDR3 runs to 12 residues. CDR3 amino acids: CASSPGDRRWYF. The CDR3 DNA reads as TGTGCCAGCAGCCCAGGGGACAGGCGTTGGTATTTT.

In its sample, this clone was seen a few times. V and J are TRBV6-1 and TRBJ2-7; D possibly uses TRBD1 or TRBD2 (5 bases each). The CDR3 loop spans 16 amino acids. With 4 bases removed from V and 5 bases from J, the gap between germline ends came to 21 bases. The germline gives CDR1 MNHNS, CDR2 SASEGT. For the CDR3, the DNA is TGTGCCAGCAGTGTACTCGGGGAGACCCTGGGGGACGAGCAGTACTTC. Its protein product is CASSVLGETLGDEQYF.

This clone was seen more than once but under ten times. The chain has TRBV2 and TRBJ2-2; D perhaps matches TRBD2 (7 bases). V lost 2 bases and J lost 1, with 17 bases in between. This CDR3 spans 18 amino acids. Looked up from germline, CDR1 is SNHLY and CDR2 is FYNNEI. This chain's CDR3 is CASSEINVGGLNTGELFF. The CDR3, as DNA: TGTGCCAGCAGTGAAATAAACGTCGGGGGGCTGAACACCGGGGAGCTGTTTTTT.

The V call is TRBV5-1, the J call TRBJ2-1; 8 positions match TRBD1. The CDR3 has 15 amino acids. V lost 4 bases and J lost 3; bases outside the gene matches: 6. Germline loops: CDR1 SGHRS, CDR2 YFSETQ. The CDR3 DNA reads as TGCGCCAGCAGCCTCAGGGGACAGGACTACAATGAGCAGTTCTTC. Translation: CASSLRGQDYNEQFF.

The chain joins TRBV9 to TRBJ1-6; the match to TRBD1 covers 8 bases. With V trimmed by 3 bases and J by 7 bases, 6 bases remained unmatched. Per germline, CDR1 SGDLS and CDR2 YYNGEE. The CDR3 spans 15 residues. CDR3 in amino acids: CASSDRTGWNSPLHF. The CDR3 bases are TGTGCCAGCAGCGACCGGACAGGGTGGAATTCACCCCTCCACTTT. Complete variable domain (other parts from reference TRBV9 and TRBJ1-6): DSGVTQTPKHLITATGQRVTLRCSPRSGDLSVYWYQQSLDQGLQFLIQYYNGEERAKGNILERFSAQQFPDLHSELNLSSLELGDSALYFCASSDRTGWNSPLHFGNGTRLTVT.

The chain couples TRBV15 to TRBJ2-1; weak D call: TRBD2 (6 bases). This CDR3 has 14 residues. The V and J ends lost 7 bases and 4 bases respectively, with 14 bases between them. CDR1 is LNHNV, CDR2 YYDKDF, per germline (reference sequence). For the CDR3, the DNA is TGTGCCACCACGCGGGGCGCGGCTTACAATGAGCAGTTCTTC. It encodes CATTRGAAYNEQFF.

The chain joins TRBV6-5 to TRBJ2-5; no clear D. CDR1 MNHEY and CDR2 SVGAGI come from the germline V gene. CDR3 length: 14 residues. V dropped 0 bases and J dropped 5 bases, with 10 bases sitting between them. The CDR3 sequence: CASSYSGVGETQYF. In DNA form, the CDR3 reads TGTGCCAGCAGTTACTCGGGCGTCGGGGAGACCCAGTACTTC.